Listed here are 14 T cell receptor beta chains from one sample, sequenced in a study of T cell responses to AZD1222 COVID-19 vaccine (dated by TCRdb to the early 2020s). Libraries were built with the immunoSEQ multiplex PCR assay. TCRdb carries this immuneACCESS record with in-frame sequences only. Its versions omit some clonotypes, under half of them owing to an unresolved V gene in the studies checked, with the rest unexplained. In all, the sample holds around 100,000 clones, and around 90% of those were seen once. About 2.5% of the sample rests with the top ten. What this sample's time point label stands for: about 28 days (+/-7) after the second vaccine dose. This material consisted of peripheral blood, taken 28 days after the second AZD1222 dose. Receptor source: an adult who received the AZD1222 COVID-19 vaccine.

This clone appeared a few times. The rearrangement joins TRBV5-1 to TRBJ1-4; D not resolved. CDR3 size: 15 residues. Germline V lookup: CDR1 SGHRS, CDR2 YFSETQ. The ends were cut back, 0 bases at V and 0 bases at J, with 6 bases in the middle. CDR3 protein: CASSLVLATNEKLFF. CDR3 bases: TGCGCCAGCAGCTTGGTTCTTGCAACTAATGAAAAACTGTTTTTT.

J is TRBJ2-1 and V is TRBV2; D possibly corresponds to TRBD2 (5 bases). Deletions cut 10 bases from V and 3 bases from J, with 13 bases between. Germline V lookup: CDR1 SNHLY, CDR2 FYNNEI. The CDR3 runs to 13 residues. The CDR3 region has the DNA TGTGCCACCAGGACTGGGAACTACAATGAGCAGTTCTTC. This encodes CATRTGNYNEQFF.

The CDR3 region is CASSASETQYF. DNA for the CDR3: TGTGCCAGCAGTGCTTCGGAGACCCAGTACTTC. The genes are TRBV2 and TRBJ2-5; D is uncertain. The CDR3 spans 11 residues. Germline V gene data show CDR1 as SNHLY and CDR2 as FYNNEI. Trimming took 4 bases from V and 5 from J, leaving 5 bases between them.

This clone was seen a single time. This rearrangement joins TRBV10-3 to TRBJ2-7; no firm D call. CDR1 ENHRY and CDR2 SYGVKD come from the germline V gene. V was cut by 0 bases and J by 3 bases, with 12 bases left in between. The CDR3 runs to 15 residues. CDR3 sequence reads: CAISESIPRVYEQYF. The CDR3, as DNA: TGTGCCATCAGTGAGTCGATTCCCCGGGTCTACGAGCAGTACTTC.

The chain uses TRBV18 and TRBJ2-1, with D possibly TRBD2 on 5 matching bases. The CDR3 totals 21 residues. V shed 0 bases and J shed 0 bases, with 24 bases lying between them. Germline CDR1 is KGHSH and CDR2 is LQKENI. CDR3 in DNA: TGTGCCAGCTCACCACCGTATGGGCCGGGATCGAGACTCAGCTCCTACAATGAGCAGTTCTTC. Amino acid sequence: CASSPPYGPGSRLSSYNEQFF. The full variable domain, in which reference TRBV18 and TRBJ2-1 provide the parts outside the CDR3, is NAGVMQNPRHLVRRRGQEARLRCSPMKGHSHVYWYRQLPEEGLKFMVYLQKENIIDESGMPKERFSAEFPKEGPSILRIQQVVRGDSAAYFCASSPPYGPGSRLSSYNEQFFGPGTRLTVL.

J is TRBJ1-1 and V is TRBV28; 7 nucleotides match TRBD1. The CDR3 has 15 residues. J gave up 4 bases and V 7 bases, and 12 bases lay outside the gene matches. Germline CDR1 reads MDHEN; CDR2 reads SYDVKM. The CDR3 nucleotides read TGTGCCAGCACTTTCGATCTCCGGGACAGCACTGAAGCTTTCTTT. It is translated as CASTFDLRDSTEAFF.

The table lists this clone with a count of one. This sequence joins TRBV4-3 and TRBJ1-1, with D possibly being TRBD1 (5 bases). The CDR3 is 14 amino acids. Germline loops: CDR1 LGHNA, CDR2 YSLEER. With 3 bases removed from V and 1 base from J, the gap between germline ends came to 9 bases. CDR3 in DNA: TGCGCCAGCAGCCATCCAGGGAAGAACACTGAAGCTTTCTTT. This sequence encodes CASSHPGKNTEAFF.

CDR3 nucleotide sequence: TGTGCCAGCAGCGTAGCTTCGGGGAGCGTTCTTAACTATGGCTACACCTTC. Protein product: CASSVASGSVLNYGYTF. V gene TRBV9 combines with J gene TRBJ1-2; D is unresolved. Germline CDR1 and CDR2: SGDLS and YYNGEE. V lost 0 bases and J 1 base, leaving 16 bases between the germline ends. The CDR3 has 17 residues.

The chain joins TRBV7-9 to TRBJ2-7; 8 bases agree with TRBD2. V lost 1 base, J lost 7 bases, and 6 bases stayed unmatched. This CDR3 has 14 amino acids. Per germline, CDR1 SEHNR and CDR2 FQNEAQ (reference sequence). CDR3 amino acids: CASSLELLAGEQYF. The CDR3, as DNA: TGTGCCAGCAGCTTAGAGCTTTTAGCGGGAGAGCAGTACTTC. The full variable domain, in which reference TRBV7-9 and TRBJ2-7 provide the parts outside the CDR3, is DTGVSQNPRHKITKRGQNVTFRCDPISEHNRLYWYRQTLGQGPEFLTYFQNEAQLEKSRLLSDRFSAERPKGSFSTLEIQRTEQGDSAMYLCASSLELLAGEQYFGPGTRLTVT.

The rearrangement links TRBV20-1 to TRBJ2-1; TRBD2 agrees at 8 bases. The CDR3 sequence is 15 residues long. The germline CDR1 and CDR2 sequences are DFQATT and SNEGSKA (reference sequence). The ends lost 3 bases at V and 2 bases at J; junction bases unmatched: 6. CDR3 DNA: TGCAGTGCTAGTCTTGCGGGAGGAACCTACAATGAGCAGTTCTTC. This encodes CSASLAGGTYNEQFF.

V and J are TRBV9 and TRBJ1-5; 7 bases fit TRBD1. CDR1 and CDR2 (germline): SGDLS, YYNGEE. CDR3 length: 15 amino acids. V lost 2 bases to trimming and J lost 1 base; unmatched junction nucleotides: 3. The CDR3 DNA reads TGTGCCAGCAGCGTCGGGACAGCCAGCAATCAGCCCCAGCATTTT. Its protein is CASSVGTASNQPQHF.

The CDR3 sequence is CASSGTGTLNTEAFF. Written as DNA, the CDR3 is TGCGCCAGCAGTGGAACCGGGACATTGAACACTGAAGCTTTCTTT. The chain employs TRBV10-1 and TRBJ1-1; D perhaps matches TRBD1 (6 bases). V was trimmed by 4 bases and J by 0 bases, leaving 12 bases between them. CDR1 is WNHNN and CDR2 is SYGVQD in the germline V gene (reference sequence). The CDR3 has 15 residues.

The rearrangement links TRBV18 to TRBJ1-5, with D unclear. Germline values: CDR1 KGHSH, CDR2 LQKENI. V shed 6 bases and J shed 5 bases, with 14 bases lying between them. The length of the CDR3 is 14 residues. The CDR3 loop reads CASSQTGLDQPQHF. The DNA for the CDR3 is TGTGCCAGCTCTCAAACGGGCCTCGATCAGCCCCAGCATTTT.

The rearrangement joins TRBV30 to TRBJ1-1; the match to TRBD1 covers 7 bases. Germline V gene lookup returns CDR1 GTSNPN and CDR2 SVGIG (reference sequence). The CDR3 consists of 13 residues. V gave up 4 bases and J gave up 0 bases; unmatched junction bases: 2. The CDR3 nucleotides read TGTGCCTGGACCGGACAGGTGAACACTGAAGCTTTCTTT. It is translated as CAWTGQVNTEAFF.